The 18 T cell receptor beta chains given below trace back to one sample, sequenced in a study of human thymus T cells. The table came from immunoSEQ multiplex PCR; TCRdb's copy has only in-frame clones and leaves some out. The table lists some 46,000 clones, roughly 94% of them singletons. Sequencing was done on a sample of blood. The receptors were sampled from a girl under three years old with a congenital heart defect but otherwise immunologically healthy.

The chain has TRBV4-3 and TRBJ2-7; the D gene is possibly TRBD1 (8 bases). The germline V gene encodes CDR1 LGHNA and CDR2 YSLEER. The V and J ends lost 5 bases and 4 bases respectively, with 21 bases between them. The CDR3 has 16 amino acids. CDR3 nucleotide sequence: TGCGCCAGCAGCTTTGACGGACAGGGAGGGGGGTACGAGCAGTACTTC. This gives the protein CASSFDGQGGGYEQYF.

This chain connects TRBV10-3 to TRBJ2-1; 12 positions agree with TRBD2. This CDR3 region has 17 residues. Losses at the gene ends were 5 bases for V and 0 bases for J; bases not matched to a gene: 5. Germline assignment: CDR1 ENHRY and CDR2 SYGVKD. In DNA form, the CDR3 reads TGTGCCATCAGTCGGACTAGCGGGATCAGCTCCTACAATGAGCAGTTCTTC. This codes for CAISRTSGISSYNEQFF.

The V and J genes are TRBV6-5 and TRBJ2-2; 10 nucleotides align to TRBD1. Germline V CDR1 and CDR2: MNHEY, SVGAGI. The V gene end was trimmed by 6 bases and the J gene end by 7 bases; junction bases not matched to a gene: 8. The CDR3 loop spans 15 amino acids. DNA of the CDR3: TGTGCCAGCAGGACCGGGGGACAGGGGTTCGGGGAGCTGTTTTTT. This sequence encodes CASRTGGQGFGELFF.

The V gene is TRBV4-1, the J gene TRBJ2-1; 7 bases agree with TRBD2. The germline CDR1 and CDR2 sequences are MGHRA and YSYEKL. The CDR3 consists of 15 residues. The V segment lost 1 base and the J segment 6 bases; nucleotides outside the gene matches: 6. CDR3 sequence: CASSQVGGRGNEQFF. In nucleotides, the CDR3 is TGCGCCAGCAGCCAAGTCGGTGGGAGGGGCAATGAGCAGTTCTTC.

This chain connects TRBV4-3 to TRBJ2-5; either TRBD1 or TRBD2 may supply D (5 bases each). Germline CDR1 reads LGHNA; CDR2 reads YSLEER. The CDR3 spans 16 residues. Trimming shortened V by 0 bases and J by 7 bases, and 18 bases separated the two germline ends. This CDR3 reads CASSQDLGDLLGTQYF. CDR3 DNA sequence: TGCGCCAGCAGCCAAGATCTGGGGGACCTCCTGGGGACCCAGTACTTC.

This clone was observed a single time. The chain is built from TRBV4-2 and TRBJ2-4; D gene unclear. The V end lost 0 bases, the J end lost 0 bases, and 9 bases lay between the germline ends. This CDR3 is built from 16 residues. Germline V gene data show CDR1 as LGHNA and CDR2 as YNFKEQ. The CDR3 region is CASSQDYSLAKNIQYF. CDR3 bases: TGTGCCAGCAGCCAAGATTATTCACTAGCCAAAAACATTCAGTACTTC.

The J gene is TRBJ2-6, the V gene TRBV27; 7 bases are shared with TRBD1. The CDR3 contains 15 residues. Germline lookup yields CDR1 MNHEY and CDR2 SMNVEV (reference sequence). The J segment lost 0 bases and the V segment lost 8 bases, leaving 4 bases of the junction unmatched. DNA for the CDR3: TGTGCCAGCGGTGACAGGGTCTCTGGGGCCAACGTCCTGACTTTC. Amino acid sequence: CASGDRVSGANVLTF.

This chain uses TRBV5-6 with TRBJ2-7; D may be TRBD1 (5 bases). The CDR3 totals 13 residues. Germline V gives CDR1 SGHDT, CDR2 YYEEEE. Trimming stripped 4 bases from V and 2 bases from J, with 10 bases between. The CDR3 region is CASSGQGTYEQYF. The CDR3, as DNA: TGTGCCAGCAGCGGTCAGGGTACCTACGAGCAGTACTTC.

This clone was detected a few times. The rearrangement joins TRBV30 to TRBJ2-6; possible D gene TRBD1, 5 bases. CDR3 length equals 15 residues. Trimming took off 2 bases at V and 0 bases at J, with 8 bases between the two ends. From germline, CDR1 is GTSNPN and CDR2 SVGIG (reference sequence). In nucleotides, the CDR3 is TGTGCCTGGAGTTCAGGGTACTCTGGGGCCAACGTCCTGACTTTC. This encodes CAWSSGYSGANVLTF.

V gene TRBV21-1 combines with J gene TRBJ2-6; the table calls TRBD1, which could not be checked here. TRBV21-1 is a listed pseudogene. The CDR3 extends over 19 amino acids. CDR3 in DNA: TGTGCCAGCAGCAAAGCGCTACAGGGGGGAGTCTCTGGGGCCAACGTCCTGACTTTC. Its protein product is CASSKALQGGVSGANVLTF.

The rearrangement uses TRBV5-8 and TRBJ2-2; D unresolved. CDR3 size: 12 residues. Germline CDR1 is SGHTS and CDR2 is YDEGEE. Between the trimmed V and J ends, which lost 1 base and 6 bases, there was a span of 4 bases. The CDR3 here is CASSLSAGELFF. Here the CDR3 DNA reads TGTGCCAGCAGCTTGTCCGCCGGGGAGCTGTTTTTT.

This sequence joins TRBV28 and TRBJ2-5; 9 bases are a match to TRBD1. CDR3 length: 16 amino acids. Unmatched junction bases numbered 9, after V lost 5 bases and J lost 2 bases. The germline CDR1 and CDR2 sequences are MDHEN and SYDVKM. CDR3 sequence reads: CASSQGQGGGQETQYF. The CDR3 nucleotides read TGTGCCAGCAGTCAGGGACAGGGAGGAGGACAAGAGACCCAGTACTTC.

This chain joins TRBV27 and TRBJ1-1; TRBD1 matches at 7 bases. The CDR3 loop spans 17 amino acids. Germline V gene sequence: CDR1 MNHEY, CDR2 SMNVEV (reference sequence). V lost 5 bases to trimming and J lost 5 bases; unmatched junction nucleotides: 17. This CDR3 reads CASSLHTGVGVRTEAFF. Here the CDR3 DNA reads TGTGCCAGCAGTCTCCACACAGGGGTTGGGGTGAGGACTGAAGCTTTCTTT.

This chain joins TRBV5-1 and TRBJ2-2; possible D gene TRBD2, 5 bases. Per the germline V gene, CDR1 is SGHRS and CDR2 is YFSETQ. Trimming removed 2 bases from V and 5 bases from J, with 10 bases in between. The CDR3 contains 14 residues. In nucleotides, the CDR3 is TGCGCCAGCAGCTTACTAGAGGTAACCGGGGAGCTGTTTTTT. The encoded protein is CASSLLEVTGELFF.

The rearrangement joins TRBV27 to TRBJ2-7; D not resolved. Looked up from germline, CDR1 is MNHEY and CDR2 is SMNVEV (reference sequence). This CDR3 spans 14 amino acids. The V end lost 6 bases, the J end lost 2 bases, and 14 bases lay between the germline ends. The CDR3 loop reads CASRLDTITYEQYF. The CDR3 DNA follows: TGTGCCAGCAGGTTAGACACAATCACCTACGAGCAGTACTTC.

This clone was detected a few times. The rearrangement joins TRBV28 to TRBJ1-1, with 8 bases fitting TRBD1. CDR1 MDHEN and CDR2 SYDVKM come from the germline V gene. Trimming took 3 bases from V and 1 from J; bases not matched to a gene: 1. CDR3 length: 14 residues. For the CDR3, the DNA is TGTGCCAGCAGTTTCGGGACAGGGAACACTGAAGCTTTCTTT. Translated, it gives CASSFGTGNTEAFF.

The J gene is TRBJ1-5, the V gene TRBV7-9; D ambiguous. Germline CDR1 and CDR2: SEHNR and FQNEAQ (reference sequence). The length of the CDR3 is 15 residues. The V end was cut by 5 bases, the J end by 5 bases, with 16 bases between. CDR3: CASSHTAAPDQPQHF. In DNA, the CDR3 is TGTGCCAGCAGCCATACAGCGGCCCCCGATCAGCCCCAGCATTTT.

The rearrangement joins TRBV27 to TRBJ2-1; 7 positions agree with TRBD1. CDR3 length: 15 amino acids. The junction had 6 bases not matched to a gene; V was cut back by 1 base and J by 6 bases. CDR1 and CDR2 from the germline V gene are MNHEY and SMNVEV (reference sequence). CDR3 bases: TGTGCCAGCAGTTTATTGAGGACAGGCTCCAATGAGCAGTTCTTC. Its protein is CASSLLRTGSNEQFF.